Sequencing of this T cell receptor beta chain was carried out in a study of blood T cells in healthy people across ages. Sample-barcoded 5' priming and a J-beta primer mix drove a second PCR of roughly 6 to 12 cycles. TCRdb analysed the 5' RACE reads with MiXCR anew, one entry per CDR3 protein. The sample has around 1,500,000 distinct CDR3 sequences, 35% to 45% seen once. Per the germline V gene, CDR1 is SGHTA and CDR2 is FQGNSA. Trimming removed 1 base from V and 2 bases from J, with 9 bases in between. The CDR3 extends over 15 amino acids. This clonotype was seen a handful of times. The sample consisted of blood. This clonotype was obtained from a woman aged 18-29 years in good health. The V call is TRBV7-2, the J call TRBJ1-5; TRBD1 is a possible D gene (6 bases). This CDR3 reads CASSLGAGGNQPQHF. CDR3 coding DNA: TGTGCCAGCAGCTTAGGGGCAGGGGGCAATCAGCCCCAGCATTTT.